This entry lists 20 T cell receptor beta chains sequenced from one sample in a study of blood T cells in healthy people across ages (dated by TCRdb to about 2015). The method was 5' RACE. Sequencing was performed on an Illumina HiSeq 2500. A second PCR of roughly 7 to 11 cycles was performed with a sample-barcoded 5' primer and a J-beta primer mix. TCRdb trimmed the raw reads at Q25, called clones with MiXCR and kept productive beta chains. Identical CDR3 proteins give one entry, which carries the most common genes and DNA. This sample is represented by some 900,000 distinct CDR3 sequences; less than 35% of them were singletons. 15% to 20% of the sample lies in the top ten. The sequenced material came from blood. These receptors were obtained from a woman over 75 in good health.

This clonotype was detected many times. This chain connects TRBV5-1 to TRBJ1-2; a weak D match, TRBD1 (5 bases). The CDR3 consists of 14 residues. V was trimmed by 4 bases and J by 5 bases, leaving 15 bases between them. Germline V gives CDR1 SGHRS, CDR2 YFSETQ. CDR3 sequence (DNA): TGCGCCAGCAGCCGAGGAGAGGGGAATTATGGCTACACCTTC. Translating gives CASSRGEGNYGYTF.

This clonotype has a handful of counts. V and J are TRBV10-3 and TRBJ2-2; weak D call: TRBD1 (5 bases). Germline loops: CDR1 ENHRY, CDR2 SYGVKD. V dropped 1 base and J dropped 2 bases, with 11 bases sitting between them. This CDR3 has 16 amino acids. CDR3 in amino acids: CAISEYVTANTGELFF. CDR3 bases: TGTGCCATCAGTGAGTACGTGACAGCAAACACCGGGGAGCTGTTTTTT.

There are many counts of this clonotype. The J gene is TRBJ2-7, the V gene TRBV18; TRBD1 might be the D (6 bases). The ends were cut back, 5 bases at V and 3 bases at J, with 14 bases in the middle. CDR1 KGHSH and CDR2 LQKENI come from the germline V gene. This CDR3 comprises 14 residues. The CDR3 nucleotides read TGTGCCAGCTCATTAAGCTCGGACAGCTACGAGCAGTACTTC. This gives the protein CASSLSSDSYEQYF. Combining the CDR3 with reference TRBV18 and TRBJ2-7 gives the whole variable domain NAGVMQNPRHLVRRRGQEARLRCSPMKGHSHVYWYRQLPEEGLKFMVYLQKENIIDESGMPKERFSAEFPKEGPSILRIQQVVRGDSAAYFCASSLSSDSYEQYFGPGTRLTVT.

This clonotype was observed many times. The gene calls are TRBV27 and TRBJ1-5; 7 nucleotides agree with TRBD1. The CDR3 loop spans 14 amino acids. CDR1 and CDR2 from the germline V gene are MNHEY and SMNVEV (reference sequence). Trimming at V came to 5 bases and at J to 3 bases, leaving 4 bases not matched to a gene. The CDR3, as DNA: TGTGCCAGCAGTGGGACAGCGAACAATCAGCCCCAGCATTTT. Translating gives CASSGTANNQPQHF.

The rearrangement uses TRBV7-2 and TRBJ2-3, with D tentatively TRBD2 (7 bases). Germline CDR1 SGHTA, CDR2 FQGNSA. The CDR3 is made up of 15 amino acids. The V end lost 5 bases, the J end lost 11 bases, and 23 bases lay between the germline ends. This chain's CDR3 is CASSPEGGLPGKQYF. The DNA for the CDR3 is TGTGCCAGCAGCCCCGAAGGGGGACTACCTGGGAAGCAGTATTTT.

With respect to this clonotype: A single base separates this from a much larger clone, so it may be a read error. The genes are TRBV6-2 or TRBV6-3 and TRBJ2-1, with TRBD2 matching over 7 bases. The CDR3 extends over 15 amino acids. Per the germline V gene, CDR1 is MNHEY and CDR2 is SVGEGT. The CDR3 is CASDRPGLPYNERFF. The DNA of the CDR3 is TGTGCCAGCGATAGACCGGGACTACCATACAATGAGCGGTTCTTC.

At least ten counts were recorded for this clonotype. The CDR3 loop is CASSQDRALRQRGGQYF. The DNA for the CDR3 is TGTGCCAGCAGCCAAGATAGAGCCTTAAGGCAGCGTGGGGGCCAGTACTTC. The genes are TRBV3-1 and TRBJ2-5; tentatively, D is TRBD1 or TRBD2 (5 bases each). This CDR3 is built from 17 residues. CDR1 LGHDT and CDR2 YNNKEL come from the germline V gene (reference sequence). Trimming took off 0 bases at V and 10 bases at J, with 24 bases between the two ends.

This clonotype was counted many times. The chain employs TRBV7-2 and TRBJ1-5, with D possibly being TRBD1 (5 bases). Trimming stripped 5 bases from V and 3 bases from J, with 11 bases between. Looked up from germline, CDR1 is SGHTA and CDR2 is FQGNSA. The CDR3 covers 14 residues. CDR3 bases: TGTGCCAGCAGCCCGGGACCGAACAATCAGCCCCAGCATTTT. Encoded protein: CASSPGPNNQPQHF.

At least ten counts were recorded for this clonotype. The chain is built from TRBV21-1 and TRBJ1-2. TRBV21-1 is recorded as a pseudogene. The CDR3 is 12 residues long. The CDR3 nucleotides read TGTGCCAGCCTCGACTCTAACTATGGCTACACCTTC. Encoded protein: CASLDSNYGYTF.

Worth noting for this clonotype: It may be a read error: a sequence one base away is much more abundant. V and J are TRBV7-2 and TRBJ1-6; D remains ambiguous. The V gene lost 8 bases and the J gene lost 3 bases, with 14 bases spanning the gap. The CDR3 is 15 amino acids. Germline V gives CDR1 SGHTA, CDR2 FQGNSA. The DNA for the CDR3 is TGTGCCAGCGGCCCTAACACTAACTATAATTCACCCCTCCACTTT. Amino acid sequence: CASGPNTNYNSPLHF.

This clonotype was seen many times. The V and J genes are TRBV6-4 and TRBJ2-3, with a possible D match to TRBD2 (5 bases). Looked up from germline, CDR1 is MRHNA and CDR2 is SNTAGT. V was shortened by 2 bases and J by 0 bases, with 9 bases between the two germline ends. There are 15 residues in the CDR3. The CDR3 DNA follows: TGTGCCAGCAGTGACGAAGGACTTAGCACAGATACGCAGTATTTT. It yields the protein CASSDEGLSTDTQYF.

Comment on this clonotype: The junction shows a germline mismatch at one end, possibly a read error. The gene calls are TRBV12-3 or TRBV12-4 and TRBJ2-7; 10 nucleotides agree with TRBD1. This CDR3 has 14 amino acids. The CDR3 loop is CAGSRTGGNYEQYF. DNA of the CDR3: TGTGCCGGCAGCCGGACAGGGGGGAACTACGAGCAGTACTTC.

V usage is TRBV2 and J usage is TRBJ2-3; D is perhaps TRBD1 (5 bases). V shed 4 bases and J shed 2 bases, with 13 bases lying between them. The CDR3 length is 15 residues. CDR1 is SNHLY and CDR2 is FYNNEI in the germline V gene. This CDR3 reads CASSVQGSDTDTQYF. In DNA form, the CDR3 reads TGTGCCAGCAGTGTTCAGGGTTCCGACACAGATACGCAGTATTTT.

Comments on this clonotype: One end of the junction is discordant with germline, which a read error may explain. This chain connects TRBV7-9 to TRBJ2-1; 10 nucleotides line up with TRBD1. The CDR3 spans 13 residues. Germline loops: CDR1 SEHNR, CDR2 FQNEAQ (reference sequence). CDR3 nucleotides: TGTGCCAGCAGTTGGACAGGGGGTTATGAGCAGTGCTTC. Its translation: CASSWTGGYEQCF.

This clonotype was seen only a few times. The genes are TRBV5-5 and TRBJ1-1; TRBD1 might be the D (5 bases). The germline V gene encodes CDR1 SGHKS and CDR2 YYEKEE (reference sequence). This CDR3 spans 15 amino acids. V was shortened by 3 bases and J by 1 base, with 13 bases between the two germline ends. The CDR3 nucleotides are TGTGCCAGCAGCTGGGCGTCCAGGGCGAACACTGAAGCTTTCTTT. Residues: CASSWASRANTEAFF.

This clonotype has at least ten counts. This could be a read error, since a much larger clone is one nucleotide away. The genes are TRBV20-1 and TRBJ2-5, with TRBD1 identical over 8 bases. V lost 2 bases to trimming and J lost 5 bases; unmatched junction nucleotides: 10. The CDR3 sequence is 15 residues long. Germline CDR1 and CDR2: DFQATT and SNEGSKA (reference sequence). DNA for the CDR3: TGCAGTGCTAGAATGGGACAGGCCATGTACGAGACCCAGTACTTC. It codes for CSARMGQAMYETQYF.

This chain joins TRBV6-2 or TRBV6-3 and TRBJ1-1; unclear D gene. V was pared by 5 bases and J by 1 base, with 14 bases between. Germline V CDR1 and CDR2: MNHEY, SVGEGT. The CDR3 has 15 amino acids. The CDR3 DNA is TGTGCCAGCAGTCGGAGGGCCACATCGAACACTGAAGCTTTCTTT. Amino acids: CASSRRATSNTEAFF.

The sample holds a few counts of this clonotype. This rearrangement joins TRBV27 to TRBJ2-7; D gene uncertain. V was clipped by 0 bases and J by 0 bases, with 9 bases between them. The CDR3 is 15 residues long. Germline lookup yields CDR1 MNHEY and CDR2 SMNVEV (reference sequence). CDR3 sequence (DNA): TGTGCCAGCAGTTTATCGCAGCCAGGCTCCTACGAGCAGTACTTC. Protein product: CASSLSQPGSYEQYF.

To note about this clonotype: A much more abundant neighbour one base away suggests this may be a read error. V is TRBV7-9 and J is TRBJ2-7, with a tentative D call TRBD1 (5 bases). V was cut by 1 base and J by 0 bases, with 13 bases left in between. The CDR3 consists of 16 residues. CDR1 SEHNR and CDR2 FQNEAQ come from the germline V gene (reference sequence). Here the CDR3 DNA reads TGTGCCAGCAGCTTAGGGGAAACAGGCTACTCCTACGAGCAGTACGTC. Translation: CASSLGETGYSYEQYV.

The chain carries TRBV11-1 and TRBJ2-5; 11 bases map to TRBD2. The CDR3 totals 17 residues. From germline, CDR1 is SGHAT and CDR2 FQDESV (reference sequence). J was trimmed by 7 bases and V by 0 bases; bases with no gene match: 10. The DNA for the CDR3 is TGTGCCAGCAGCTTAGCTGCGGCTCGCCTAGCGGGGGGGACCCAGTACTTC. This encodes CASSLAAARLAGGTQYF.